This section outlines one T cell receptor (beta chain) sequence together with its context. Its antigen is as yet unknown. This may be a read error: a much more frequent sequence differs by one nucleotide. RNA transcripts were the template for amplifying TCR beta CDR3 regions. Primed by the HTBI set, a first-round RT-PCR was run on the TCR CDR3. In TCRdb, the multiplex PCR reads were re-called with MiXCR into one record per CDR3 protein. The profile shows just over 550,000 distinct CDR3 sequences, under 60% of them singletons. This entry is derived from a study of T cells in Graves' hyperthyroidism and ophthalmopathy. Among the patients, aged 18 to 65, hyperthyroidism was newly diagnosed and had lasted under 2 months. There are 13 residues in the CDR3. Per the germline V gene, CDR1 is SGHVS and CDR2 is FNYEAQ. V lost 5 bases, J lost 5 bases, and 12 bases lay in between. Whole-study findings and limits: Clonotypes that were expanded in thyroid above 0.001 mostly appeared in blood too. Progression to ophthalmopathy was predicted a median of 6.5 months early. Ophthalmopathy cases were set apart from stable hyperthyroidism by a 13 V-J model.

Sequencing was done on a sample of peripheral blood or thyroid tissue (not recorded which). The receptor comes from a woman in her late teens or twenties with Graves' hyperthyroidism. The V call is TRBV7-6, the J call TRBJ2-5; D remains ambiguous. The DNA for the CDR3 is TGTGCCAGCAGCACCCAGTGGTGGGAGACCCAGTACTTC. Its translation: CASSTQWWETQYF.